This TCR beta chain was recorded in a study of human T cells and chemical hapten exposure. There are 19 residues in the CDR3. Unmatched junction bases numbered 11, after V lost 2 bases and J lost 2 bases. Looked up from germline, CDR1 is SGHTA and CDR2 is FQGTGA. One entry per CDR3 protein results from TCRdb running MiXCR on the RACE reads. The sample gives about 120,000 distinct CDR3 sequences, 13% of which show up once; approximately 2.8% is in the top ten. In its sample, this clonotype was seen a few times. Its antigen is as yet unknown. Study outcomes and limitations: Expanded TCR counts at PT1 were positively correlated with the patch test score.

The time point: pre-sensitization, week 0. Described treatment: therapeutic diphenylcyclopropenone sensitization with weekly scalp DPC. This chain joins TRBV7-3 and TRBJ2-2, with 10 bases matching TRBD2. The TCR sequence derives from a woman between 18 and 29 years old with alopecia areata. Some clones in this sample may be carry-over from other donors' samples. Sequencing was performed on whole blood, taken in connection with sensitization to the hapten diphenylcyclopropenone (DPC). The CDR3 nucleotides are TGTGCCAGCAGCTTATACCCTAGCGGGGGCCGGGGCAACACCGGGGAGCTGTTTTTT. It encodes CASSLYPSGGRGNTGELFF.